This T cell receptor beta chain was identified during a study of blood T cell repertoires in COVID-19. Overall study: Samples representing acute and convalescent COVID-19 were sourced from the United States, Italy and Spain. T cells, B-cell-depleted T cells, or PBMCs provided the cDNA or gDNA that served as material.

Germline loops: CDR1 LNHDA, CDR2 SQIVND (reference sequence). The ends were cut back, 6 bases at V and 3 bases at J, with 5 bases in the middle. The CDR3 runs to 12 residues. Per the authors' pipeline: Amplification from reference gene primers served as the basis for estimated nucleated cell counts. The data were produced by immunoSEQ multiplex PCR, yet TCRdb's version contains in-frame clones alone and is incomplete. The V and J calls and the clone size are those of that table, but D and trimming were determined from the DNA. Of approximately 470,000 clones in the sample, 70% to 90% were seen once. The chain joins TRBV19 to TRBJ2-2; D is unresolved. The sequence was collected from a human donor in a cohort sampled during active COVID-19. Material for sequencing was peripheral blood. The CDR3 region has the DNA TGTGCCAGTAGAATCTACACCGGGGAGCTGTTTTTT. Translated: CASRIYTGELFF.